Each of the 10 T cell receptor beta chains below was sequenced from the same sample in a study of T cell responses to AZD1222 COVID-19 vaccine. Libraries were prepared by immunoSEQ multiplex PCR; TCRdb keeps only in-frame clonotypes and omits some of them. Of 140,000 to 150,000 clones detected, over 80% appear once; the ten largest clones hold around 3.3%. This sample comprised peripheral blood, obtained 28 days after the second AZD1222 dose. Receptors were obtained from an adult who received the AZD1222 COVID-19 vaccine.

The rearrangement links TRBV3-1 (or the pseudogene TRBV3-2) to TRBJ2-4; no reliable D call. With 1 base removed from V and 3 bases from J, the gap between germline ends came to 7 bases. This CDR3 is built from 14 residues. Germline lookup yields CDR1 LGHDT and CDR2 YNNKEL (reference sequence). The CDR3 region is CASSQAGSKNIQYF. The CDR3 DNA reads as TGTGCCAGCAGCCAAGCGGGTAGCAAAAACATTCAGTACTTC.

The rearrangement uses TRBV5-1 and TRBJ1-5; tentatively, D is TRBD1 (5 bases). The V end was cut by 0 bases, the J end by 2 bases, with 9 bases between. CDR3 length: 15 residues. CDR1 is SGHRS and CDR2 is YFSETQ in the germline V gene. CDR3 loop: CASSLGAGRNQPQHF. In DNA, the CDR3 is TGCGCCAGCAGCTTGGGGGCAGGGCGCAATCAGCCCCAGCATTTT.

On this clone: The sample has other DNA sequences that encode this CDR3 too. The V gene is TRBV5-6, the J gene TRBJ1-5; D gene uncertain. The CDR3 is 13 residues long. The germline V gene has CDR1 SGHDT and CDR2 YYEEEE. V was cut by 3 bases and J by 0 bases, with 4 bases left in between. The CDR3 is CASSSYSNQPQHF. The CDR3 DNA follows: TGTGCCAGCAGCTCCTATAGCAATCAGCCCCAGCATTTT.

This clone appeared a few times. The genes are TRBV7-2 and TRBJ2-1; no firm D call. V was pared by 5 bases and J by 8 bases, with 10 bases between. Germline lookup yields CDR1 SGHTA and CDR2 FQGNSA. The CDR3 is made up of 12 amino acids. CDR3 region: CASSTDVDEQFF. The CDR3 region has the DNA TGTGCCAGCAGCACCGACGTAGATGAGCAGTTCTTC.

The gene calls are TRBV27 and TRBJ1-1; D possibly corresponds to TRBD1 (6 bases). This CDR3 is built from 16 residues. Trimming pared 5 bases from V and 0 bases from J, leaving 16 bases between. Germline CDR1 is MNHEY and CDR2 is SMNVEV (reference sequence). CDR3 DNA sequence: TGTGCCAGCAGTCCTATCACAGGGAACATGAACACTGAAGCTTTCTTT. Protein product: CASSPITGNMNTEAFF.

The rearrangement links TRBV6-2 or TRBV6-3 to TRBJ2-7; D gene uncertain. This CDR3 region has 14 residues. V shed 2 bases and J shed 3 bases, with 11 bases lying between them. The germline V gene encodes CDR1 MNHEY and CDR2 SVGEGT. As DNA, the CDR3 is TGTGCCAGCAGTTACGGCGGTACTGTCTACGAGCAGTACTTC. Translating gives CASSYGGTVYEQYF.

This sequence joins TRBV2 and TRBJ1-6; D is ambiguous. V lost 5 bases to trimming and J lost 8 bases, with 10 bases between them. This CDR3 has 13 residues. Germline CDR1 is SNHLY and CDR2 is FYNNEI. This CDR3 reads CASSRPLDSPLHF. The CDR3 coding sequence is TGTGCCAGCAGTCGACCTCTAGATTCACCCCTCCACTTT.

This chain links TRBV29-1 with TRBJ2-1, with TRBD2 identical over 8 bases. With 5 bases clipped from V and 8 bases from J, the junction kept 11 bases outside the gene matches. The CDR3 is 14 amino acids. Germline V lookup: CDR1 SQVTM, CDR2 ANQGSEA. Here the CDR3 reads CSVFPSGFFDEQFF. As DNA, the CDR3 is TGCAGCGTTTTCCCTAGCGGGTTCTTTGATGAGCAGTTCTTC.

DNA for the CDR3: TGCGCCAGCAGCCCCGAGGGGGTATACAATCAGCCCCAGCATTTT. The encoded protein is CASSPEGVYNQPQHF. The chain recombines TRBV5-1 with TRBJ1-5; D is possibly TRBD1 (6 bases). The CDR3 is 15 residues long. Looked up from germline, CDR1 is SGHRS and CDR2 is YFSETQ. Trimming removed 4 bases at V and 3 bases at J, with 14 bases between.

The gene calls are TRBV30 and TRBJ2-3; TRBD1 matches 7 bases. V shed 2 bases, J shed 3 bases, and the junction held 8 bases outside the gene matches. The CDR3 is made up of 15 amino acids. CDR1 and CDR2 (germline): GTSNPN, SVGIG (reference sequence). The CDR3 region is CAWSTLLTGTDTQYF. CDR3 in DNA: TGTGCCTGGAGTACCCTCCTGACAGGGACAGATACGCAGTATTTT.